This TCR beta chain emerged from a study of a mutant IDH1 vaccine in newly diagnosed glioma. On the study more broadly: Vaccinations were initiated 4-6 weeks following radiotherapy alone, or were given together with temozolomide cycles. Every participant had undergone radiotherapy, temozolomide, or both before, and most underwent both. Overall study results and limits: Variations in leading peripheral T cell clonotypes appeared to have no connection with pseudoprogression.

Here immunoSEQ multiplex PCR was the method, and the copy in TCRdb shows in-frame clones only, minus some. Here the sample spans about 82,000 clones, 65% to 90% being singletons. The time point denotes: week 23, last vaccination. The investigators gave 300 ug of mutant IDH1 20-mer peptide in each vaccine dose, together with topical imiquimod. As concerns this clone: What it binds is unknown.

The CDR3 is made up of 17 amino acids. Germline-derived CDR1 and CDR2 are KGHSH and LQKENI. V lost 3 bases to trimming and J lost 1 base; unmatched junction nucleotides: 9. The sample was PBMCs, taken from a glioma patient whose treatment included an IDH1 peptide vaccine. The genes are TRBV18 and TRBJ2-1; TRBD1 aligns across 7 bases. The source of this sequence is a man aged 25 to 40 with glioma. Some clones in this sample may be carry-over from other donors' samples. The CDR3 sequence: CASSPGTAQRSYNEQFF. The CDR3 bases are TGTGCCAGCTCACCCGGGACAGCCCAGCGGTCCTACAATGAGCAGTTCTTC.